The present entry profiles one T cell receptor (beta chain) with its context. The entry originates in a study of T cell changes during pregnancy in multiple sclerosis. The method was immunoSEQ multiplex PCR; TCRdb's version includes in-frame clones alone and lacks a portion of them. The data contain 35,000 to 45,000 clones, roughly 89% of them seen just once; the ten biggest clones take up more than 0.55%. The CDR3 runs to 13 residues. The germline V gene encodes CDR1 SGDLS and CDR2 YYNGEE. Trimming stripped 4 bases from V and 1 base from J, with 8 bases between. This material consisted of CD4+ T cells from peripheral blood mononuclear cells, taken before pregnancy. This TCR derives from a female donor with multiple sclerosis, enrolled in a pregnancy study. This chain uses TRBV9 with TRBJ1-1; D call uncertain. CDR3 nucleotide sequence: TGTGCCAGCAGCTTCGACAAGAACACTGAAGCTTTCTTT. Its translation is CASSFDKNTEAFF. The full variable domain, with the rest looked up from reference TRBV9 and TRBJ1-1, is DSGVTQTPKHLITATGQRVTLRCSPRSGDLSVYWYQQSLDQGLQFLIQYYNGEERAKGNILERFSAQQFPDLHSELNLSSLELGDSALYFCASSFDKNTEAFFGQGTRLTVV.